Listed below are T cell receptor beta chains from one sample, sequenced in a study of cytomegalovirus exposure and HLA in healthy donors. Measured with immunoSEQ multiplex PCR; TCRdb has only the in-frame clones, and not every one. Of tens of thousands of clones listed, around 78% are singletons. Sequencing was carried out using PBMCs. The receptors were gathered from a man in his forties in good health and CMV-seronegative. Each CDR3 is given with its conserved first and last residue. Each record gives: D gene, clone size, V gene, J gene, CDR3 DNA, CDR3 protein. The D gene is left open where the match is weak. Clone sizes are given selectively: once, few, many, or a class where the clone is expanded.

>TRBD1|few|TRBV6-5|TRBJ1-1
TGTGCCACCCAGGGGGCAGGGAACACTGAAGCTTTCTTT
CATQGAGNTEAFF
>NA|NA|TRBV5-6|TRBJ2-3
TGTGCCAGCAGCTTGTTGGCAGGGGCCACAGATACGCAGTATTTT
CASSLLAGATDTQYF
>TRBD1|NA|TRBV7-9|TRBJ2-6
TGTTCCAGCAGCTCGTACGGGACAGGTCTCTCTGGGGCCAACGTCCTGACTTTC
CSSSSYGTGLSGANVLTF
>NA|few|TRBV4-1|TRBJ1-1
TGCGCCAGCAGCCATCTCGGACAGAACACTGAAGCTTTCTTT
CASSHLGQNTEAFF
>TRBD1|NA|TRBV2|TRBJ1-6
TGTGCCAGCAGTGTTGGACAGGGGAATTCACCCCTCCACTTT
CASSVGQGNSPLHF
>TRBD1|NA|TRBV13|TRBJ1-1
TGTGCCAGCAGCGGGGGGGGACAGGGGGCAGGAGCTTTCTTT
CASSGGGQGAGAFF
>NA|NA|TRBV29-1|TRBJ1-1
TGCAGCGCCGCGTCAGGGCGTGCCACTGAAGCTTTCTTT
CSAASGRATEAFF
>NA|NA|TRBV5-1|TRBJ2-2
TGCGCCAGCAGCGTTACTATGACCACCGGGGAGCTGTTTTTT
CASSVTMTTGELFF
>TRBD2|NA|TRBV19|TRBJ2-1
TGTGCCAGTAGGAGAGAAGCGGGAAGGGGCTCCTACAATGAGCAGTTCTTC
CASRREAGRGSYNEQFF
>NA|NA|TRBV28|TRBJ2-7
TGTGCCAGCAGTTCTCGGTCCTCCTACGAGCAGTACTTC
CASSSRSSYEQYF
>TRBD1|NA|TRBV7-2|TRBJ1-6
TGTGCCAGCAGCTGGGACAGGACCCTTAATTCACCCCTCCACTTT
CASSWDRTLNSPLHF
>NA|NA|TRBV15|TRBJ2-2
TGTGCCACCAGCAGAGATTTGGCAGGTAGTGGGGAGCTGTTTTTT
CATSRDLAGSGELFF
>NA|once|TRBV28|TRBJ2-5
TGTGCCAGCAGTTTCGACAGGATCCAAGAGACCCAGTACTTC
CASSFDRIQETQYF
>TRBD2|NA|TRBV10-3|TRBJ2-5
TGTGCCATCAGTGAGAAACTAGCGAGGGAGACCCAGTACTTC
CAISEKLARETQYF
>TRBD1|few|TRBV6-5|TRBJ1-1
TGTGCCAGCAATCCGACAGGGAAGAACACTGAAGCTTTCTTT
CASNPTGKNTEAFF
>NA|once|TRBV5-5|TRBJ1-4
TGTGCCAGCAGCCCCCGACGGGGGGCAACTAATGAAAAACTGTTTTTT
CASSPRRGATNEKLFF
>NA|NA|TRBV18|TRBJ2-1
TGTGCCAGCTCACTTAAATCGACAGACAATGAGCAGTTCTTC
CASSLKSTDNEQFF
>TRBD2|NA|TRBV28|TRBJ2-7
TGTGCCAGCGGGAGTAGCGGGACTGCCCGGGGCGTTTACGAGCAGTACTTC
CASGSSGTARGVYEQYF
>NA|NA|TRBV9|TRBJ2-1
TGTGCCAGCAGCGTAGGGGGAGCCTACAATGAGCAGTTCTTC
CASSVGGAYNEQFF
>TRBD2|NA|TRBV19|TRBJ2-7
TGTGCCAGCAGAGCGGGAGATCTCTCCTACGAGCAGTACTTC
CASRAGDLSYEQYF
>TRBD1|NA|TRBV29-1|TRBJ2-1
TGCAGCGTGGACAGGGGGCGCCACAATGAGCAGTTCTTC
CSVDRGRHNEQFF
>NA|NA|TRBV5-6|TRBJ2-5
TGTGCCAGCAACCTGCTAGGAGGAGAGACCCAGTACTTC
CASNLLGGETQYF
>TRBD2|NA|TRBV6-5|TRBJ2-2
TGTGCCAGCAGTTACTCTTTCTTTCGGGGGGCCGGGGAGCTGTTTTTT
CASSYSFFRGAGELFF
>NA|few|TRBV6-5|TRBJ2-7
TGTGCCAGCAGCCGGGACTCCTCTTCCTACGAGCAGTACTTC
CASSRDSSSYEQYF
>TRBD2|NA|TRBV19|TRBJ2-4
TGTGCCAGTAGTACCCGTGGGGGAGGGATAGCCAAAAACATTCAGTACTTC
CASSTRGGGIAKNIQYF
>NA|NA|TRBV6-1|TRBJ2-4
TGTGCCAGCAGTGAAGCCAGGGCAGCCAAAAACATTCAGTACTTC
CASSEARAAKNIQYF
>NA|NA|TRBV6-5|TRBJ2-1
TGTGCCAGCAGTTATTTTTCTAGAAGTGATGAGCAGTTCTTC
CASSYFSRSDEQFF
>NA|NA|TRBV5-6|TRBJ1-2
TGTGCCAGCAGACTGGACAGAGTTTATGGCTACACCTTC
CASRLDRVYGYTF
>TRBD2|NA|TRBV19|TRBJ2-2
TGTGCCAGTAGTAGGGGGGGGTCCCCCGGGGAGCTGTTTTTT
CASSRGGSPGELFF
>TRBD1|NA|TRBV7-3|TRBJ2-5
TGTGCCAGCAGCTCGACAGGGGCTCTCGGGGAGACCCAGTACTTC
CASSSTGALGETQYF
>TRBD2|NA|TRBV7-9|TRBJ2-1
TGTGCCAGCAGCGTTAGCGGGATTATTAGGAATGAGCAGTTCTTC
CASSVSGIIRNEQFF
>TRBD2|NA|TRBV28|TRBJ2-3
TGTGCCAGCAGCGGGACTAGCGGGGGGGCTCCCACAGATACGCAGTATTTT
CASSGTSGGAPTDTQYF